The entry that follows covers one T cell receptor (beta chain) sequence. Antigen unknown. These data belong to a study of beta chain features in type 1 diabetes. Overall study findings and caveats: Patients with Type 1 diabetes showed moderately but significantly shorter TCRB CDR3s in all four CD4+ subsets. Sampled from patients, naive, central memory and Treg TCRB repertoires appeared more similar than those sampled from healthy donors.

Expressed TCRB transcripts were sequenced, since all the RNA that had been isolated was reverse transcribed. The table came from immunoSEQ multiplex PCR; TCRdb's copy has only in-frame clones and leaves some out. Of hundreds of thousands of clones listed, about 14% are singletons. The sequencing sample was made of naive CD4+ T cells from blood. This receptor was obtained from a man younger than 30 with type 1 diabetes.

The CDR3 protein is CASSQGYSNQPQHF. The CDR3 coding sequence is TGTGCCAGCAGCCAAGGCTATAGCAATCAGCCCCAGCATTTT. The chain employs TRBV4-2 and TRBJ1-5; no clear D gene. The CDR3 covers 14 residues. In germline, CDR1 is LGHNA, CDR2 YNFKEQ. Trimming took off 1 base at V and 0 bases at J, with 4 bases between the two ends.